The 17 T cell receptor beta chains presented below share a single source sample, sequenced in a study of blood T cells in healthy people across ages. Primers used in a second PCR of roughly 6 to 11 cycles were a sample-barcoded 5' primer and a J-beta primer mix. Using its own MiXCR run on the 5' RACE reads, TCRdb lists one record per CDR3 protein. The table records around 1.7 million distinct CDR3 sequences, roughly 27% of them present only once. Material for sequencing was blood. Source of these receptors: a woman aged 25-40 years in good health.

The gene calls are TRBV6-1 and TRBJ2-7; the D gene is possibly TRBD1 (5 bases). V dropped 6 bases and J dropped 6 bases, with 15 bases sitting between them. The CDR3 loop spans 13 amino acids. Germline CDR1 is MNHNS and CDR2 is SASEGT. CDR3 sequence reads: CASRPQASSEQYF. CDR3 DNA sequence: TGTGCCAGCAGACCACAGGCGTCTAGCGAGCAGTACTTC.

The V and J genes are TRBV4-3 and TRBJ2-3; 7 positions match TRBD2. Losses at the gene ends were 0 bases for V and 2 bases for J; bases not matched to a gene: 8. Germline V gene data show CDR1 as LGHNA and CDR2 as YSLEER. The CDR3 extends over 17 amino acids. CDR3 nucleotide sequence: TGCGCCAGCAGCCAAGAGGTCCCAGCGGGGTTCACAGATACGCAGTATTTT. Its protein product is CASSQEVPAGFTDTQYF.

This clonotype has more than one count but fewer than ten. This chain links TRBV5-1 with TRBJ1-1; possibly TRBD1 for D (6 bases). The V end was cut by 5 bases, the J end by 1 base, with 9 bases between. Germline V CDR1 and CDR2: SGHRS, YFSETQ. The CDR3 is 13 residues long. Here the CDR3 reads CASRKGENTEAFF. CDR3 coding DNA: TGCGCCAGCAGGAAGGGGGAGAACACTGAAGCTTTCTTT.

At least ten counts were recorded for this clonotype. One junction end does not reproduce the germline sequence, and a read error may be involved. The gene calls are TRBV18 and TRBJ1-1; D gene ambiguous. Germline CDR1 KGHSH, CDR2 LQKENI. This CDR3 is 12 amino acids long. The CDR3 region is CASSRENTEAFF. Written as DNA, the CDR3 is TGCGCCAGCAGCCGAGAAAACACTGAAGCTTTCTTT. Using reference TRBV18 and TRBJ1-1 for the parts outside the CDR3, the full variable domain is NAGVMQNPRHLVRRRGQEARLRCSPMKGHSHVYWYRQLPEEGLKFMVYLQKENIIDESGMPKERFSAEFPKEGPSILRIQQVVRGDSAAYFCASSRENTEAFFGQGTRLTVV.

The rearrangement links TRBV28 to TRBJ2-1; possible D gene TRBD2, 5 bases. This CDR3 has 16 amino acids. Per the germline V gene, CDR1 is MDHEN and CDR2 is SYDVKM. Trimming stripped 5 bases from V and 3 bases from J, with 17 bases between. The CDR3 loop reads CASSPGFRGFYNEQFF. CDR3 in DNA: TGTGCCAGCAGTCCGGGCTTTCGGGGATTCTACAATGAGCAGTTCTTC.

This clonotype was seen only a few times. J is TRBJ1-1 and V is TRBV20-1; TRBD1 might be the D (5 bases). The length of the CDR3 is 15 residues. Germline assignment: CDR1 DFQATT and CDR2 SNEGSKA (reference sequence). Trimming removed 7 bases at V and 1 base at J, with 19 bases between. CDR3 protein: CSGTGLEGRNTEAFF. DNA of the CDR3: TGCAGTGGTACAGGATTGGAGGGCAGGAACACTGAAGCTTTCTTT.

With regard to this clonotype: With a much larger clone just one base away, this may be a read error. V and J are TRBV20-1 and TRBJ2-1; D is undetermined. This CDR3 is 12 amino acids long. Germline V gene lookup returns CDR1 DFQATT and CDR2 SNEGSKA (reference sequence). The CDR3 region is CRAEIRHNEQFF. The CDR3, as DNA: TGCAGGGCCGAGATTCGCCACAATGAGCAGTTCTTC.

The chain combines TRBV18 with TRBJ1-2, with D unclear. Germline V lookup: CDR1 KGHSH, CDR2 LQKENI. The CDR3 spans 13 residues. Trimming removed 3 bases from V and 9 bases from J, with 14 bases in between. The CDR3 region has the DNA TGTGCCAGCTCACCTGTACTTGCGGAAAGCTACACCTTC. This translates into CASSPVLAESYTF.

This clonotype has just a few counts. V gene TRBV7-8 combines with J gene TRBJ1-5; tentative D call: TRBD1 (5 bases). The CDR3 is made up of 13 amino acids. CDR1 is SGHVS, CDR2 FQNEAQ, per germline. Trimming stripped 5 bases from V and 5 bases from J, with 10 bases between. The CDR3 region has the DNA TGTGCCAGCAGCATAGACAGCTATCAGCCCCAGCATTTT. It specifies CASSIDSYQPQHF.

The rearrangement links TRBV5-1 to TRBJ2-5; no definite D call. Per the germline V gene, CDR1 is SGHRS and CDR2 is YFSETQ. The CDR3 totals 12 residues. V was shortened by 4 bases and J by 5 bases, with 9 bases between the two germline ends. DNA for the CDR3: TGCGCCAGCAGCATCGACGGGGAGACCCAGTACTTC. This encodes CASSIDGETQYF.

The rearrangement joins TRBV11-2 to TRBJ1-1; no reliable D call. The CDR3 covers 14 residues. V shed 2 bases and J shed 2 bases, with 9 bases lying between them. Germline V CDR1 and CDR2: SGHAT, FQNNGV. In nucleotides, the CDR3 is TGTGCCAGCAGCTTATCACCTTTCAACACTGAAGCTTTCTTT. Its translation: CASSLSPFNTEAFF.

V and J are TRBV7-2 and TRBJ1-4; no definite D call. Germline-derived CDR1 and CDR2 are SGHTA and FQGNSA. The CDR3 has 15 residues. Trimming removed 2 bases at V and 0 bases at J, with 7 bases between. The CDR3 DNA reads as TGTGCCAGCAGCTTAATGTCAGCAACTAATGAAAAACTGTTTTTT. This codes for CASSLMSATNEKLFF.

The V call is TRBV29-1, the J call TRBJ2-5, with D tentatively TRBD1 (6 bases). Trimming removed 6 bases from V and 1 base from J, with 12 bases in between. The CDR3 spans 13 residues. In germline, CDR1 is SQVTM, CDR2 ANQGSEA. CDR3 nucleotides: TGCAGCGTAAGGACAGACGTCCAAGAGACCCAGTACTTC. Protein: CSVRTDVQETQYF.

This clonotype was recorded only once. The CDR3 protein is CATSDVTLSNQPQHF. The CDR3 DNA sequence: TGTGCCACCAGTGACGTGACCCTCAGCAATCAGCCCCAGCATTTT. The chain links TRBV24-1 to TRBJ1-5, with D hard to call. V was pared by 4 bases and J by 1 base, with 10 bases between. The CDR3 runs to 15 residues. Looked up from germline, CDR1 is KGHDR and CDR2 is SFDVKD.

This clonotype was seen a handful of times. The chain recombines TRBV7-2 with TRBJ2-3, with 10 positions matching TRBD2. CDR1 SGHTA and CDR2 FQGNSA come from the germline V gene. The CDR3 extends over 16 amino acids. The trim removed 1 base at V and 3 bases at J, leaving 4 bases unmatched. CDR3 sequence (DNA): TGTGCCAGCAGCTTAGATTCAGCGGGAGGGACAGATACGCAGTATTTT. Amino acid sequence: CASSLDSAGGTDTQYF.

CDR3 sequence (DNA): TGTGCCAGCAGCGTGGGACAGGGGGCGCGGGTGCGGGACGAGCAGTACTTC. It encodes CASSVGQGARVRDEQYF. This sequence joins TRBV9 and TRBJ2-7, with 12 bases that match TRBD1. This CDR3 is built from 17 residues. CDR1 is SGDLS, CDR2 YYNGEE, per germline. After removal of 2 bases from V and 5 bases from J, the junction contained 11 bases not matched to a gene. Full variable domain (rest looked up from reference TRBV9 and TRBJ2-7): DSGVTQTPKHLITATGQRVTLRCSPRSGDLSVYWYQQSLDQGLQFLIQYYNGEERAKGNILERFSAQQFPDLHSELNLSSLELGDSALYFCASSVGQGARVRDEQYFGPGTRLTVT.

This clonotype was seen once. This clone may be a read error of a much larger clone one base away. CDR3 in amino acids: CASSYWTGDHGYTF. CDR3 sequence (DNA): TGTGCCAGCAGTTACTGGACAGGGGACCATGGCTACACCTTC. This chain joins TRBV6-6 and TRBJ1-2, with 9 bases that match TRBD1. CDR1 and CDR2 (germline): MNHNY, SVGAGI (reference sequence). This CDR3 has 14 amino acids. The V and J ends lost 1 base and 6 bases, in that order; junction bases with no gene match: 3.